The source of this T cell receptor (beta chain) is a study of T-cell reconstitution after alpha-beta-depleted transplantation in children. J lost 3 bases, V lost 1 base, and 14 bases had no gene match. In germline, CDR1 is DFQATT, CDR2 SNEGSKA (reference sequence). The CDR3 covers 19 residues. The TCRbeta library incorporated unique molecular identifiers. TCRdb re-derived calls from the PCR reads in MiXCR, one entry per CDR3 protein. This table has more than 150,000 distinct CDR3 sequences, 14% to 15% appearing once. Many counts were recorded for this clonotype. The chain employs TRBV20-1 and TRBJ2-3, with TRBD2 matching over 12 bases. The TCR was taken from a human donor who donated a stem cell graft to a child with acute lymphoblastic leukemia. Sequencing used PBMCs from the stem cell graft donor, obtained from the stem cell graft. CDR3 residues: CSARVPSGRGGIGTDTQYF. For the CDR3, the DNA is TGCAGTGCTAGAGTCCCTAGCGGGAGGGGGGGTATTGGGACAGATACGCAGTATTTT.